This T cell receptor beta chain emerged from a study of CD8 T cells in Susac syndrome. From blood CD8+ and CD4+ T cells, TCR beta sequences were generated. Purification of the CD8+ and CD4+ T cells relied on negative isolation, and TEMRA cells underwent FACS enrichment. The authors reverse transcribed roughly 0.5 to 1 ug RNA with random hexamers. An immunoSEQ multiplex PCR amplified TCR beta CDR3 over 54 Vbeta and 13 Jbeta. TCRdb independently ran MiXCR on the immunoSEQ multiplex PCR reads; one entry per CDR3 protein. Of 350,000 to 550,000 distinct CDR3 sequences in the sample, 85% were seen once. Unmatched junction bases numbered 4, after V lost 8 bases and J lost 6 bases. Germline values: CDR1 SQVTM, CDR2 ANQGSEA. The CDR3 extends over 11 amino acids.

The sample consisted of CD8+ T cells from PBMCs. This TCR was recovered from a human donor with multiple sclerosis. The chain has TRBV29-1 and TRBJ2-1; 7 bases match TRBD1. The CDR3 bases are TGCAGCACTGGACAGGTCAATGAGCAGTTCTTC. Its protein product is CSTGQVNEQFF.